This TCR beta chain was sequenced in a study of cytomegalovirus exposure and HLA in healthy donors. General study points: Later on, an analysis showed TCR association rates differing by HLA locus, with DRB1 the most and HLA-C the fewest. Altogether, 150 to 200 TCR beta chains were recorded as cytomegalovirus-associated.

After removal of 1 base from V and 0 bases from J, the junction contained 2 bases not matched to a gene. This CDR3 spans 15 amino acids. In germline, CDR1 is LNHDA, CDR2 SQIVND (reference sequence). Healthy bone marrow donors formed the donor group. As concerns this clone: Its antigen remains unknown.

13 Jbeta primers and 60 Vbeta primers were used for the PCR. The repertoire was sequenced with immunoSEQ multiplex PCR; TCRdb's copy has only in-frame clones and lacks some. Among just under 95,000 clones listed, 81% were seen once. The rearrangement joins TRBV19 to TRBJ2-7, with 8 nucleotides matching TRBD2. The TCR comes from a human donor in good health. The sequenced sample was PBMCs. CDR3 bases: TGTGCCAGTAGTATAGGTAGCGGGAACTCCTACGAGCAGTACTTC. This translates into CASSIGSGNSYEQYF.